These 23 T cell receptor beta chains share one sample of origin, sequenced in a study of response to subunit inactivated influenza vaccine. One entry per CDR3 protein, called by TCRdb with MiXCR from the RT-PCR reads. Here the sample spans 710,000 or so distinct CDR3 sequences, around a sixth being singletons. The sample in question was PBMCs from blood, obtained 12 days after vaccination. The receptors were sampled from a middle-aged man who received an inactivated influenza vaccine.

This rearrangement joins TRBV19 to TRBJ2-1; 11 bases align to TRBD2. Germline lookup yields CDR1 LNHDA and CDR2 SQIVND (reference sequence). The CDR3 has 16 amino acids. The J segment lost 0 bases and the V segment lost 7 bases, leaving 5 bases of the junction unmatched. The CDR3 reads CASTITSGSSYNEQFF. CDR3 coding DNA: TGTGCCAGTACCATAACTAGCGGGAGCTCCTACAATGAGCAGTTCTTC.

This clonotype was picked up a small number of times. The chain carries TRBV7-2 and TRBJ2-3; D is possibly TRBD1 (5 bases). The length of the CDR3 is 14 residues. Trimming cost V 2 bases and J 12 bases, with 18 bases left between them. Germline V gene data show CDR1 as SGHTA and CDR2 as FQGNSA. The CDR3 sequence is CASSLPSTVQGQYF. The DNA for the CDR3 is TGTGCCAGCAGCTTACCGTCGACAGTCCAGGGCCAGTATTTT.

The rearrangement joins TRBV7-9 to TRBJ1-6; TRBD1 might be the D (5 bases). There are 16 residues in the CDR3. Germline values: CDR1 SEHNR, CDR2 FQNEAQ (reference sequence). V gave up 1 base and J gave up 3 bases, with 10 bases separating them. The CDR3 DNA follows: TGTGCCAGCAGCTTAGTACACGGGGGCTATAATTCACCCCTCCACTTT. Residues: CASSLVHGGYNSPLHF. Filled out from reference TRBV7-9 and TRBJ1-6, the complete variable domain reads DTGVSQNPRHKITKRGQNVTFRCDPISEHNRLYWYRQTLGQGPEFLTYFQNEAQLEKSRLLSDRFSAERPKGSFSTLEIQRTEQGDSAMYLCASSLVHGGYNSPLHFGNGTRLTVT.

A few counts support this clonotype. The chain recombines TRBV5-6 with TRBJ2-5; unclear D gene. Per the germline V gene, CDR1 is SGHDT and CDR2 is YYEEEE. There are 13 residues in the CDR3. V lost 2 bases and J 5 bases, leaving 10 bases between the germline ends. The CDR3 nucleotides are TGTGCCAGCAGCTTTAGGAGTTTCGAGACCCAGTACTTC. It yields the protein CASSFRSFETQYF.

This clonotype has a count of ten or more. The genes are TRBV6-2 or TRBV6-3 and TRBJ1-2; 9 bases agree with TRBD1. V lost 3 bases to trimming and J lost 4 bases; unmatched junction nucleotides: 12. This CDR3 region has 17 residues. Germline V gene lookup returns CDR1 MNHEY and CDR2 SVGEGT. The DNA for the CDR3 is TGTGCCAGCAGTTATTCTCGCTCCGGGACAGGGTCCTATGGCTACACCTTC. Translating gives CASSYSRSGTGSYGYTF.

CDR3 protein: CASSQRSDTQYF. The CDR3 DNA follows: TGTGCCAGCAGCCAACGGTCGGATACGCAGTATTTT. The V call is TRBV3-1, the J call TRBJ2-3; D call uncertain. The CDR3 runs to 12 residues. The ends were cut back, 2 bases at V and 6 bases at J, with 6 bases in the middle. CDR1 and CDR2 (germline): LGHDT, YNNKEL (reference sequence).

The rearrangement joins TRBV28 to TRBJ2-3; D remains unclear. Germline V gene lookup returns CDR1 MDHEN and CDR2 SYDVKM. Between the trimmed V and J ends, which lost 6 bases and 0 bases, there was a span of 13 bases. The CDR3 runs to 15 residues. This CDR3 reads CASSPPTLSTDTQYF. CDR3 DNA: TGTGCCAGCAGCCCCCCGACCCTCAGCACAGATACGCAGTATTTT.

This clonotype has a handful of counts. The chain combines TRBV7-8 with TRBJ2-2; D remains unclear. CDR3 size: 16 residues. Germline CDR1 is SGHVS and CDR2 is FQNEAQ. V gave up 5 bases and J gave up 0 bases, with 13 bases separating them. The DNA of the CDR3 is TGTGCCAGCAGCGAGCAGAACCAGGCGAACACCGGGGAGCTGTTTTTT. This codes for CASSEQNQANTGELFF.

This clonotype was seen a handful of times. The chain couples TRBV3-1 to TRBJ1-4; D not certain. Trimming cost V 1 base and J 1 base, with 10 bases left between them. Germline loops: CDR1 LGHDT, CDR2 YNNKEL (reference sequence). CDR3 length: 16 amino acids. CDR3: CASSQAVRRTNEKLFF. CDR3 in DNA: TGTGCCAGCAGCCAAGCTGTAAGGAGAACTAATGAAAAACTGTTTTTT.

V is TRBV11-2 and J is TRBJ1-1, with D perhaps TRBD1 (6 bases). Trimming cost V 3 bases and J 0 bases, with 11 bases left between them. CDR1 is SGHAT and CDR2 is FQNNGV in the germline V gene. The CDR3 spans 15 residues. Here the CDR3 reads CASSLGALMNTEAFF. The CDR3 nucleotides are TGTGCCAGCAGCTTGGGGGCCCTTATGAACACTGAAGCTTTCTTT.

The gene calls are TRBV3-1 and TRBJ1-1, with TRBD1 as a possible D gene (5 bases). The germline gives CDR1 LGHDT, CDR2 YNNKEL (reference sequence). Trimming shortened V by 6 bases and J by 5 bases, and 13 bases separated the two germline ends. The CDR3 runs to 13 residues. The DNA for the CDR3 is TGTGCCAGCAGGGAAGGGGTGAGGACTGAAGCTTTCTTT. Its translation is CASREGVRTEAFF. Based on the CDR3 plus reference TRBV3-1 and TRBJ1-1, the full variable domain is DTAVSQTPKYLVTQMGNDKSIKCEQNLGHDTMYWYKQDSKKFLKIMFSYNNKELIINETVPNRFSPKSPDKAHLNLHINSLELGDSAVYFCASREGVRTEAFFGQGTRLTVV.

The gene calls are TRBV29-1 and TRBJ2-1, with D maybe TRBD2 (6 bases). Looked up from germline, CDR1 is SQVTM and CDR2 is ANQGSEA. Between the trimmed V and J ends, which lost 5 bases and 4 bases, there was a span of 18 bases. The CDR3 runs to 15 residues. The CDR3 protein is CSVRPRVADYNEQFF. In DNA form, the CDR3 reads TGCAGCGTTCGTCCGCGGGTAGCGGATTACAATGAGCAGTTCTTC.

This clonotype was seen repeatedly, ten times or more. The chain joins TRBV6-2 or TRBV6-3 to TRBJ1-2, with D perhaps TRBD1 (6 bases). V gave up 7 bases and J gave up 3 bases, with 21 bases separating them. The germline gives CDR1 MNHEY, CDR2 SVGEGT. This CDR3 has 16 amino acids. CDR3 in amino acids: CASTYTGQSWDYGYTF. In DNA form, the CDR3 reads TGTGCCAGCACCTACACCGGACAGAGTTGGGACTATGGCTACACCTTC.

The sample holds many counts of this clonotype. The V and J genes are TRBV5-1 and TRBJ2-1; D remains unclear. Germline assignment: CDR1 SGHRS and CDR2 YFSETQ. V gave up 5 bases and J gave up 0 bases, with 6 bases separating them. The CDR3 covers 13 residues. CDR3 coding DNA: TGCGCCAGCAGAGAGAGCTCCTACAATGAGCAGTTCTTC. Amino acids: CASRESSYNEQFF. Using reference TRBV5-1 and TRBJ2-1 for the parts outside the CDR3, the full variable domain is KAGVTQTPRYLIKTRGQQVTLSCSPISGHRSVSWYQQTPGQGLQFLFEYFSETQRNKGNFPGRFSGRQFSNSRSEMNVSTLELGDSALYLCASRESSYNEQFFGPGTRLTVL.

This clonotype was picked up a small number of times. The chain couples TRBV21-1 to TRBJ2-7. TRBV21-1 is classified as a pseudogene. The CDR3 extends over 13 amino acids. For the CDR3, the DNA is TGTGCCAGCAACAAATCGGGGACCTACGAGCAGTACTTC. Encoded protein: CASNKSGTYEQYF.

The V gene is TRBV7-2, the J gene TRBJ2-7; the D gene is possibly TRBD1 (6 bases). In germline, CDR1 is SGHTA, CDR2 FQGNSA. This CDR3 is built from 14 residues. V gave up 7 bases and J gave up 5 bases, with 18 bases separating them. The CDR3 DNA sequence: TGTGCCAGCACACCGAGCAGGGGCTCAGACGAGCAGTACTTC. Amino acids: CASTPSRGSDEQYF.

The chain is built from TRBV28 and TRBJ2-7; 12 bases are a match to TRBD2. Germline lookup yields CDR1 MDHEN and CDR2 SYDVKM. The CDR3 has 16 residues. V shed 5 bases and J 6 bases; nucleotides not matched to a gene: 11. CDR3 in amino acids: CASSAPTSGRGSEQYF. In nucleotides, the CDR3 is TGTGCCAGCAGTGCCCCGACTAGCGGGAGAGGTTCCGAGCAGTACTTC.

This clonotype was observed at least ten times. The CDR3 nucleotides are TGCGCCAGCAGTCGTCGGACTAGCGGGGCCACGCTAAACACCGGGGAGCTGTTTTTT. It translates to CASSRRTSGATLNTGELFF. The genes are TRBV5-1 and TRBJ2-2; the match to TRBD2 covers 12 bases. Per germline, CDR1 SGHRS and CDR2 YFSETQ. The V gene end was trimmed by 5 bases and the J gene end by 2 bases; junction bases not matched to a gene: 13. The CDR3 spans 19 residues.

The table lists this clonotype with a few counts. CDR3 amino acids: CASRPTGGSQETQYF. The CDR3 region has the DNA TGTGCCAGCAGACCGACAGGGGGTAGCCAAGAGACCCAGTACTTC. The V call is TRBV27, the J call TRBJ2-5; 9 bases fit TRBD1. The CDR3 length is 15 residues. Germline CDR1 reads MNHEY; CDR2 reads SMNVEV (reference sequence). Losses at the gene ends were 6 bases for V and 1 base for J; bases not matched to a gene: 6.

The chain links TRBV10-3 to TRBJ2-5; D perhaps matches TRBD1 (6 bases). Deletions cut 6 bases from V and 5 bases from J, with 10 bases between. The V gene's germline CDR1 is ENHRY and CDR2 SYGVKD. This CDR3 comprises 12 residues. CDR3 in amino acids: CAIRGQGETQYF. The CDR3 bases are TGTGCCATCAGGGGACAAGGCGAGACCCAGTACTTC.

This clonotype was observed a handful of times. The J gene is TRBJ2-7, the V gene TRBV4-1; D uncertain. V was clipped by 0 bases and J by 2 bases, with 17 bases between them. From germline, CDR1 is MGHRA and CDR2 YSYEKL. CDR3 length equals 17 residues. As DNA, the CDR3 is TGCGCCAGCAGCCAAGATAGGGCGCGTTCCTCGCCCTACGAGCAGTACTTC. Translated: CASSQDRARSSPYEQYF.

There are a few counts of this clonotype. The V call is TRBV5-1, the J call TRBJ2-5; D not resolved. V lost 4 bases and J lost 10, with 5 bases in between. The germline V gene encodes CDR1 SGHRS and CDR2 YFSETQ. The CDR3 runs 9 residues. The CDR3 loop is CASSLNQYF. The CDR3 DNA sequence: TGCGCCAGCAGCCTCAACCAGTACTTC.

This clonotype was detected only a few times. The rearrangement links TRBV12-3 or TRBV12-4 to TRBJ1-5; the D is unclear. The CDR3 spans 14 residues. The ends were cut back, 5 bases at V and 1 base at J, with 9 bases in the middle. In DNA form, the CDR3 reads TGTGCCAGCAGTCGGACCCCAAGCAATCAGCCCCAGCATTTT. Protein: CASSRTPSNQPQHF.